The present entry profiles one TCR beta chain with its context. TCRdb's table, derived via immunoSEQ multiplex PCR, lists solely in-frame clones and lacks some. The data show some 170,000 clones, about 88% seen once. The record originates from a study of blood T cell repertoires in COVID-19. The source is a man aged 40-49 years with acute or convalescent COVID-19. Sequencing was performed on peripheral blood.

The CDR3 reads CASSYSPTAGVDTQYF. The CDR3 nucleotides are TGTGCCAGCAGTTACTCTCCGACAGCGGGCGTAGATACGCAGTATTTT. The genes are TRBV6-2 or TRBV6-3 and TRBJ2-3; perhaps TRBD2 as D (6 bases). CDR1 is MNHEY, CDR2 SVGEGT, per germline. The CDR3 sequence is 16 residues long. The V gene lost 0 bases and the J gene lost 5 bases, with 15 bases spanning the gap.